This TCR beta chain was captured by sequencing in a study of T cell changes during pregnancy in multiple sclerosis. Only in-frame clones appear in the TCRdb table, and some are missing; sequencing was by immunoSEQ multiplex PCR. Of roughly 97,000 clones in the sample, about nine tenths were seen once. In this sample, this clone turned up once. One end of the junction varies from germline; a read error may be responsible. The sequenced sample was peripheral blood, obtained in the second trimester of pregnancy. The sequence was collected from a female donor in good health, enrolled as a control in a pregnancy study.

This CDR3 reads CASSLGLAGDGEQFF. As DNA, the CDR3 is TGTGCTAGCAGCTTAGGGTTAGCGGGAGACGGTGAGCAGTTCTTC. This chain links TRBV7-7 with TRBJ2-1; TRBD2 aligns across 9 bases. Germline V gives CDR1 SSHAT, CDR2 FNYEAQ (reference sequence). The CDR3 consists of 15 residues.